Presented here are 21 T cell receptor beta chains from one specimen sequenced in a study of CD8+CD57+ T cells in acquired aplastic anemia. Patients who underwent sequencing had shown CD8+CD57+ cell expansion by flow cytometry. Template material for TCR beta VDJ and CDR3 profiling consisted of genomic DNA. TCRdb called the reads again in MiXCR, with one record for every CDR3 protein. The table lists 450,000 to 600,000 distinct CDR3 sequences, around a third of them singletons. Sequenced sample: sorted CD4+, CD8+, or CD8+CD57+ T cells (not recorded which) from PBMCs. The source of these receptors is a human donor with aplastic anemia.

The sample holds many counts of this clonotype. The chain is built from TRBV15 and TRBJ2-6; perhaps TRBD2 as D (6 bases). The V end lost 5 bases, the J end lost 2 bases, and 13 bases lay between the germline ends. The CDR3 sequence is 16 residues long. Germline lookup yields CDR1 LNHNV and CDR2 YYDKDF (reference sequence). CDR3 sequence: CATSGGFRAGANVLTF. The DNA of the CDR3 is TGTGCCACCAGCGGGGGGTTTAGGGCTGGGGCCAACGTCCTGACTTTC.

About this clonotype itself: This could be a read error, since a much larger clone is one nucleotide away. The chain links TRBV25-1 to TRBJ1-6; D remains unclear. Trimming removed 8 bases from V and 7 bases from J, with 15 bases in between. Germline CDR1 and CDR2: MGHDK and SYGVNS. The CDR3 has 14 residues. This CDR3 is CASGPLSRNSPLHF. In DNA, the CDR3 is TGTGCCAGCGGTCCCCTCTCGAGGAATTCACCCCTCCACTTT.

The chain couples TRBV7-9 to TRBJ2-3; 7 nucleotides line up with TRBD2. Germline assignment: CDR1 SEHNR and CDR2 FQNEAQ (reference sequence). The CDR3 length is 17 residues. Losses at the gene ends were 4 bases for V and 0 bases for J; bases not matched to a gene: 10. Written as DNA, the CDR3 is TGTGCCAGCAGCTCCGGCGGCGGGAGTTATAGCACAGATACGCAGTATTTT. Amino acid sequence: CASSSGGGSYSTDTQYF.

This chain links TRBV2 with TRBJ2-3, with D perhaps matching TRBD1 or TRBD2 (6 bases each). The germline gives CDR1 SNHLY, CDR2 FYNNEI. The V gene lost 8 bases and the J gene lost 0 bases, with 15 bases spanning the gap. The CDR3 loop spans 15 amino acids. The CDR3 protein is CASAEGGLSTDTQYF. DNA for the CDR3: TGTGCCAGCGCCGAGGGGGGCTTGAGCACAGATACGCAGTATTTT.

This clonotype appeared a few times. The V call is TRBV6-1, the J call TRBJ1-2, with 9 positions matching TRBD1. The V gene end was trimmed by 6 bases and the J gene end by 3 bases; junction bases not matched to a gene: 11. The CDR3 runs to 16 residues. Per germline, CDR1 MNHNS and CDR2 SASEGT. CDR3: CASSADGTGLYYGYTF. CDR3 coding DNA: TGTGCCAGCAGCGCAGACGGGACAGGGCTATACTATGGCTACACCTTC.

The rearrangement uses TRBV25-1 and TRBJ2-7; weak D call: TRBD2 (6 bases). The CDR3 is made up of 13 amino acids. The V gene's germline CDR1 is MGHDK and CDR2 SYGVNS. With 9 bases removed from V and 3 bases from J, the gap between germline ends came to 15 bases. The CDR3 loop is CARRPGRYYEQYF. The DNA for the CDR3 is TGTGCCAGGCGACCGGGGAGGTACTACGAGCAGTACTTC.

On this clonotype: The junction differs from germline at one of its ends, possibly a read error. This chain links TRBV12-3 or TRBV12-4 with TRBJ1-5; D is unclear. This CDR3 contains 12 residues. The CDR3, as DNA: TGTGCCAGCGGTTTTTATGATCAGCCCCAGCATTTT. It codes for CASGFYDQPQHF.

A single count supports this clonotype. The rearrangement links TRBV7-2 to TRBJ2-7, with TRBD2 identical over 7 bases. CDR1 is SGHTA and CDR2 is FQGNSA in the germline V gene. J gave up 7 bases and V 5 bases, and 14 bases lay outside the gene matches. CDR3 length: 15 residues. DNA of the CDR3: TGTGCCAGCAGCACTCAAGCGGGGCGCTACAATGAGCAGTACTTC. Translation: CASSTQAGRYNEQYF. Combining the CDR3 with reference TRBV7-2 and TRBJ2-7 gives the whole variable domain GAGVSQSPSNKVTEKGKDVELRCDPISGHTALYWYRQSLGQGLEFLIYFQGNSAPDKSGLPSDRFSAERTGGSVSTLTIQRTQQEDSAVYLCASSTQAGRYNEQYFGPGTRLTVT.

The rearrangement joins TRBV20-1 to TRBJ2-7; 11 bases are a match to TRBD2. CDR3 length: 16 residues. CDR1 DFQATT and CDR2 SNEGSKA come from the germline V gene (reference sequence). V lost 3 bases to trimming and J lost 0 bases; unmatched junction nucleotides: 7. The CDR3: CSARRLAGTSSYEQYF. The CDR3 DNA is TGCAGTGCTAGGAGACTAGCGGGGACGAGCTCCTACGAGCAGTACTTC.

This clonotype was seen more than once but under ten times. The chain uses TRBV12-3 or TRBV12-4 and TRBJ2-7; D is unresolved. V shed 8 bases and J shed 0 bases, with 20 bases lying between them. There are 16 residues in the CDR3. The CDR3: CASGFGRRMSSYEQYF. Here the CDR3 DNA reads TGTGCCAGCGGCTTTGGCCGGAGAATGAGCTCCTACGAGCAGTACTTC.

This clonotype was counted many times. This chain links TRBV7-9 with TRBJ1-3; D is unresolved. The ends were cut back, 0 bases at V and 0 bases at J, with 6 bases in the middle. This CDR3 is built from 15 residues. Germline V gives CDR1 SEHNR, CDR2 FQNEAQ (reference sequence). The CDR3 nucleotides are TGTGCCAGCAGCTTAGCGGCAGTCTCTGGAAACACCATATATTTT. Translating it yields CASSLAAVSGNTIYF.

V is TRBV24-1 and J is TRBJ1-6; TRBD1 aligns across 8 bases. Germline V gene lookup returns CDR1 KGHDR and CDR2 SFDVKD. Trimming removed 6 bases from V and 6 bases from J; junction bases left unmatched: 9. This CDR3 contains 16 residues. As DNA, the CDR3 is TGTGCCACCAGTCTACAGACAGGGGTGGGTAATTCACCCCTCCACTTT. It encodes CATSLQTGVGNSPLHF.

In this sample, this clonotype turned up many times. The junction departs from the called germline gene at one end, perhaps through a read error. The rearrangement joins TRBV12-3 or TRBV12-4 to TRBJ2-7; D not resolved. The CDR3 covers 14 residues. CDR3 nucleotide sequence: TGTGCCAGCAGCTTAGAAGGGCCAGCCTACGAGCAGTACTTC. Its translation is CASSLEGPAYEQYF.

This chain connects TRBV30 to TRBJ1-5; D might be TRBD1 (5 bases). The CDR3 consists of 15 residues. From germline, CDR1 is GTSNPN and CDR2 SVGIG (reference sequence). V lost 0 bases to trimming and J lost 2 bases, with 11 bases between them. CDR3 sequence (DNA): TGTGCCTGGAGTGTAGGGGCCAGAGGCAATCAGCCCCAGCATTTT. Residues: CAWSVGARGNQPQHF.

The chain is built from TRBV3-1 and TRBJ2-7; D is possibly TRBD2 (5 bases). The CDR3 covers 14 residues. Per germline, CDR1 LGHDT and CDR2 YNNKEL (reference sequence). V dropped 2 bases and J dropped 2 bases, with 10 bases sitting between them. The chain's CDR3 is CASSQKTITYEQYF. Here the CDR3 DNA reads TGTGCCAGCAGCCAAAAGACTATAACCTACGAGCAGTACTTC.

V is TRBV4-1 and J is TRBJ1-1, with D unclear. The CDR3 runs to 17 residues. Germline lookup yields CDR1 MGHRA and CDR2 YSYEKL. Trimming cost V 0 bases and J 0 bases, with 14 bases left between them. CDR3: CASSQDGSTQVNTEAFF. CDR3 nucleotides: TGCGCCAGCAGCCAAGACGGAAGTACCCAGGTGAACACTGAAGCTTTCTTT.

This clonotype was seen a few times. V and J are TRBV11-1 and TRBJ2-6, with TRBD1 matching over 8 bases. J lost 0 bases, V lost 0 bases, and 1 base had no gene match. Germline-derived CDR1 and CDR2 are SGHAT and FQDESV (reference sequence). This CDR3 region has 17 residues. DNA for the CDR3: TGTGCCAGCAGCTTAGCACAGGGGGACTCTGGGGCCAACGTCCTGACTTTC. Its protein is CASSLAQGDSGANVLTF.

In this sample, this clonotype turned up a few times. V usage is TRBV20-1 and J usage is TRBJ1-1; 7 nucleotides match TRBD1. Germline V lookup: CDR1 DFQATT, CDR2 SNEGSKA (reference sequence). Trimming cost V 7 bases and J 0 bases; bases outside gene matches: 8. The CDR3 consists of 14 residues. CDR3: CSGIPGQLNTEAFF. CDR3 nucleotides: TGCAGTGGGATACCGGGACAGTTGAACACTGAAGCTTTCTTT.

This clonotype was detected ten times or more. This rearrangement joins TRBV7-8 to TRBJ2-7; D is unclear. V was cut by 3 bases and J by 3 bases, with 6 bases left in between. CDR3 length: 12 residues. Germline-derived CDR1 and CDR2 are SGHVS and FQNEAQ. The CDR3 loop reads CASSLHHYEQYF. Written as DNA, the CDR3 is TGTGCCAGCAGCTTGCACCACTACGAGCAGTACTTC.

This rearrangement joins TRBV6-5 to TRBJ2-7; D call uncertain. This CDR3 region has 13 residues. The germline V gene has CDR1 MNHEY and CDR2 SVGAGI. V was trimmed by 2 bases and J by 6 bases, leaving 11 bases between them. The CDR3 DNA is TGTGCCAGCAGTTACGTTGGCCTGGGCGAGCAGTACTTC. Protein product: CASSYVGLGEQYF.

This clonotype showed up many times. The chain is built from TRBV19 and TRBJ1-2; D not resolved. Between the trimmed V and J ends, which lost 6 bases and 2 bases, there was a span of 16 bases. CDR1 LNHDA and CDR2 SQIVND come from the germline V gene (reference sequence). The CDR3 totals 15 residues. The CDR3 bases are TGTGCCAGTAGCACCCCCCTAGGGCCGAACTATGGCTACACCTTC. It yields the protein CASSTPLGPNYGYTF.